The 8 T cell receptor beta chains below all came from one sample that was sequenced in a study of blood T cell repertoires in COVID-19. Some clones are missing from TCRdb's copy, which holds only in-frame ones; the method was immunoSEQ multiplex PCR. The sample lists 380,000 or so clones, roughly 90% occurring once. The sequenced sample consisted of peripheral blood. The source of these receptors is a man aged 35 to 55 with acute or convalescent COVID-19.

V gene TRBV9 combines with J gene TRBJ2-1, with D perhaps matching TRBD2 (6 bases). CDR1 and CDR2 from the germline V gene are SGDLS and YYNGEE. The CDR3 covers 16 residues. V dropped 3 bases and J dropped 7 bases, with 20 bases sitting between them. CDR3 coding DNA: TGTGCCAGCAGCGCTTTCGGGAGCACAATGGGTAATGAGCAGTTCTTC. Translation: CASSAFGSTMGNEQFF.

This clone was recorded a few times. The genes are TRBV28 and TRBJ1-2; 8 bases agree with TRBD1. The trim removed 8 bases at V and 12 bases at J, leaving 11 bases unmatched. Germline V gene lookup returns CDR1 MDHEN and CDR2 SYDVKM. This CDR3 is 12 amino acids long. Written as DNA, the CDR3 is TGTGCCAGCGGGCTCGGACAGGGAGCCCACACCTTC. It encodes CASGLGQGAHTF.

This clone was found once. J is TRBJ1-1 and V is TRBV28; 7 positions match TRBD1. The CDR3 covers 15 residues. Trimming removed 6 bases from V and 0 bases from J; junction bases left unmatched: 7. Germline CDR1 and CDR2: MDHEN and SYDVKM. This CDR3 is CASSPGGTMNTEAFF. Here the CDR3 DNA reads TGTGCCAGCAGCCCAGGGGGAACCATGAACACTGAAGCTTTCTTT.

The chain employs TRBV11-2 and TRBJ2-2; 8 bases fit TRBD2. Unmatched junction bases numbered 6, after V lost 5 bases and J lost 7 bases. The germline CDR1 and CDR2 sequences are SGHAT and FQNNGV. The CDR3 runs 14 residues. The CDR3 here is CASSEAGAGGELFF. CDR3 DNA: TGTGCCAGCAGCGAAGCGGGAGCGGGCGGGGAGCTGTTTTTT. Supplemented by reference TRBV11-2 and TRBJ2-2, the full variable domain reads EAGVAQSPRYKIIEKRQSVAFWCNPISGHATLYWYQQILGQGPKLLIQFQNNGVVDDSQLPKDRFSAERLKGVDSTLKIQPAKLEDSAVYLCASSEAGAGGELFFGEGSRLTVL.

V gene TRBV14 combines with J gene TRBJ2-3; TRBD2 matches 10 bases. Germline V CDR1 and CDR2: SGHDN, FVKESK. V lost 4 bases and J lost 5; bases outside the gene matches: 9. CDR3 length equals 16 residues. As DNA, the CDR3 is TGTGCCAGCAGCCTGCTAAGCGGGGGGGCGGTAGATACGCAGTATTTT. Protein: CASSLLSGGAVDTQYF.

The chain employs TRBV7-8 and TRBJ2-3, with D possibly TRBD2 on 5 matching bases. The CDR3 totals 13 residues. CDR1 SGHVS and CDR2 FQNEAQ come from the germline V gene. V gave up 1 base and J gave up 8 bases, with 10 bases separating them. The CDR3 DNA reads as TGTGCCAGCAGCTTAGTCCCTGCGGGTACGCAGTATTTT. Translating gives CASSLVPAGTQYF.

The chain joins TRBV5-5 to TRBJ1-2; 8 positions agree with TRBD1. The CDR3 length is 15 residues. CDR1 is SGHKS, CDR2 YYEKEE, per germline (reference sequence). V was pared by 1 base and J by 4 bases, with 6 bases of the junction left unmatched. CDR3 nucleotides: TGTGCCAGCAGCTTGACAGGGGGGGAGTCCTATGGCTACACCTTC. The encoded protein is CASSLTGGESYGYTF.

The V gene is TRBV5-1, the J gene TRBJ2-2; 8 nucleotides match TRBD1. The germline V gene encodes CDR1 SGHRS and CDR2 YFSETQ. This CDR3 contains 15 residues. After removal of 4 bases from V and 6 bases from J, the junction contained 8 bases not matched to a gene. CDR3 residues: CASSQDTGGAGELFF. The CDR3 coding sequence is TGCGCCAGCAGCCAAGACACAGGGGGTGCCGGGGAGCTGTTTTTT.